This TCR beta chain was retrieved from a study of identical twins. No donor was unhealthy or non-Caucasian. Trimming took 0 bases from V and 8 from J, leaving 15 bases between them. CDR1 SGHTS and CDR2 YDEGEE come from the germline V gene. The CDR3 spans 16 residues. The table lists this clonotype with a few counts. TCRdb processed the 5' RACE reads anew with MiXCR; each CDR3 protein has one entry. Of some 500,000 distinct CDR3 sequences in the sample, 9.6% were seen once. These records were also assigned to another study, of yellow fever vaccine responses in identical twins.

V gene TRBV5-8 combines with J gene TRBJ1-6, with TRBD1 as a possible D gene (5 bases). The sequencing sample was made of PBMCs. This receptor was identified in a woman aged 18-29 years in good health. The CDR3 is CASSLETGLIHSPLHF. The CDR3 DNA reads TGTGCCAGCAGCTTGGAGACGGGACTGATACATTCACCCCTCCACTTT.